This record concerns one TCR beta chain sequence. The clone's antigen remains unknown. Base qualities are missing; no much larger clone stands one base away. The sample originates from a study of T cell responses to AZD1222 COVID-19 vaccine (dated by TCRdb to the early 2020s). With regard to the full study: AZD1222 recipients given second doses at about 4 weeks or at about 12 weeks were pooled, since spike-specific TCR depth and breadth were not found to differ between the two schedules. A total of around 240 trial participants underwent TCR sequencing, of whom roughly 210 received two doses of AZD1222 and 26 received two doses of the MenACWY control vaccine. Trial participants were enrolled by age into 18-55, 56-69 and 70-plus year subgroups, with approximately 150, 30 and 60 TCR-sequenced participants respectively. What the research found in general, with its limitations: Conclusions about previously exposed vaccinees are limited, since just a handful of AZD1222 recipients were seropositive for SARS-CoV-2 at baseline. Participants were mostly white British, with more females than males. The authors suggested clonal diversity may have been underestimated. Reportedly, close to half of the unique spike-specific TCRs recognized epitopes lying outside the regions that are mutated in the B.1.351 and B.1.1.7 variants. The 56-69-year group was small, and its depth increase did not reach significance, likely because of low power. Because no samples from the day 14 peak response were available, repertoires could be characterized only after the peak T cell response. A significant rise in spike-specific TCR breadth and depth was observed after two AZD1222 doses relative to day 0 and relative to MenACWY recipients. CD4 TCRs associated with the vaccine covered the entire spike protein, and the dominant responses were in regions 160-218 and 743-854.

The meaning of the sample's time point label: baseline before first vaccination. Vaccinee samples were obtained from the UK trials COV001 and COV002, which included a single-blind randomized controlled phase 2/3 trial of AZD1222 (ChAdOx1 nCoV-19) in healthy adults. For TCRbeta chain sequencing, PBMC samples were collected from trial participants at day 0 and at day 28 after the second dose. The CDR3 regions of human TCRbeta chains were analyzed by immunosequencing. The authors' pipeline ran thus. Repertoire TCRs were checked for matches against a reference library of SARS-CoV-2-specific TCRs that had been generated using the MIRA antigen-specificity platform. Breadth was defined as the fraction of unique TCRs that were SARS-CoV-2-associated, and depth was defined as the fraction of total T cells that were SARS-CoV-2-associated. Each spike-specific TCR was assigned to its reactive spike region and to a CD4 or CD8 class using the MIRA data. Log10-transformed breadth and depth values were compared by one-way ANOVA with Sidak's multiple comparisons tests. As stored in TCRdb, this immuneACCESS dataset retains in-frame rearrangements with V and J assigned. A fraction of the clones does not appear; measured against another copy, unresolved V genes explain less than half of the discrepancy, and the remainder lacks a known reason. Clone size and the V and J calls come from that table; the DNA yielded D and trimming. The sample records about 120,000 clones, 90% of which are singletons. The ten largest clones take up 7.2% of the sample.

The germline V gene specifies MDHEN as CDR1 and SYDVKM as CDR2. Trimming takes 6 bases off V and 4 bases off J; junction bases not matched to a gene: 8. Reading from cysteine to phenylalanine, the CDR3 counts 14 amino acids. Solely the CDR3 DNA is kept, with 42 bases framed from the first base. In this chain, TRBV28 is recombined with TRBJ1-2; TRBD1 matches 7 bases in the middle. This clonotype was sampled from an adult in good health. The source material was peripheral blood, sampled on day 0 of AZD1222 vaccination. The DNA is TGTGCCAGCAGCCAGACAGGGCCTCTCTATGGCTACACCTTC. The translation is CASSQTGPLYGYTF.